This T cell receptor (beta chain) was profiled in a study of T cell changes during pregnancy in multiple sclerosis. A single count supports this clone. The protocol was immunoSEQ multiplex PCR, while the TCRdb copy is restricted to in-frame clones and leaves out a portion. The data hold more than 65,000 clones, with about 92% observed a single time. J gave up 5 bases and V 7 bases, and 19 bases lay outside the gene matches. The CDR3 length is 19 residues. CDR1 MNHEY and CDR2 SMNVEV come from the germline V gene (reference sequence). Sequences were derived from CD4+ T cells from peripheral blood mononuclear cells, sampled before pregnancy. The source is a female donor with multiple sclerosis, enrolled in a pregnancy study. The chain links TRBV27 to TRBJ2-2; 10 bases line up with TRBD2. The CDR3 coding sequence is TGTGCCAGCAAAACGTTGGCCGTGGCTAGCGGGAGAGGGACCGGGGAGCTGTTTTTT. It specifies CASKTLAVASGRGTGELFF.